These 17 T cell receptor beta chains originate from one sample sequenced in a study of long-term antiretroviral therapy in people with HIV. Sequencing relied on immunoSEQ assay v3.0, run at survey level. Profiled with immunoSEQ multiplex PCR; TCRdb holds only in-frame clones, not every one. Found here are over 20,000 clones, around four fifths of them singletons; the top ten hold 12%. Sequenced material: unsorted PBMCs, taken 1.6 years after starting antiretroviral therapy. The receptor source for this set is a man aged 40-49 years with HIV.

The V and J genes are TRBV30 and TRBJ2-2; 7 nucleotides line up with TRBD1. Unmatched junction bases numbered 11, after V lost 4 bases and J lost 3 bases. CDR3 size: 16 residues. The germline V gene has CDR1 GTSNPN and CDR2 SVGIG (reference sequence). CDR3 coding DNA: TGTGCCTGGATCTTCCCCCGGGACAGCGACACCGGGGAGCTGTTTTTT. Its protein is CAWIFPRDSDTGELFF.

The chain recombines TRBV6-1 with TRBJ1-6; D is perhaps TRBD1 (5 bases). V was cut by 0 bases and J by 7 bases, with 13 bases left in between. CDR3 size: 16 residues. The germline V gene has CDR1 MNHNS and CDR2 SASEGT. CDR3 in DNA: TGTGCCAGCAGTGAAGCGGGGACTTGGGGGAATTCACCCCTCCACTTT. It is translated as CASSEAGTWGNSPLHF.

V gene TRBV5-6 combines with J gene TRBJ1-6; 11 bases align to TRBD1. The CDR3 loop spans 16 amino acids. Germline V gene lookup returns CDR1 SGHDT and CDR2 YYEEEE. V dropped 2 bases and J dropped 10; count of bases not matched to a gene: 8. CDR3 coding DNA: TGTGCCAGCAGCTTCCTAGGACAGGGGGCAAGATCACCCCTCCACTTT. This translates into CASSFLGQGARSPLHF.

The chain employs TRBV4-1 and TRBJ1-5, with a tentative D call TRBD1 (6 bases). The CDR3 totals 15 residues. Germline loops: CDR1 MGHRA, CDR2 YSYEKL. Trimming left V 2 bases short and J 1 base short, with 9 bases between. Here the CDR3 reads CASSQQDRSNQPQHF. CDR3 coding DNA: TGCGCCAGCAGCCAACAGGACAGAAGCAATCAGCCCCAGCATTTT.

The gene calls are TRBV4-1 and TRBJ1-5; 9 bases agree with TRBD1. Germline assignment: CDR1 MGHRA and CDR2 YSYEKL. The J segment lost 0 bases and the V segment lost 0 bases, leaving 6 bases of the junction unmatched. The CDR3 runs to 18 residues. This CDR3 reads CASSQDPTGGASNQPQHF. CDR3 nucleotides: TGCGCCAGCAGCCAAGATCCCACAGGGGGCGCTAGCAATCAGCCCCAGCATTTT.

The table lists this clone with a count of one. In DNA, the CDR3 is TGCGCCAGCAGGAGGGGACAGGGGGCCCGCACAGATACGCAGTATTTT. Protein sequence: CASRRGQGARTDTQYF. The chain uses TRBV5-1 and TRBJ2-3, with 12 nucleotides matching TRBD1. Germline-derived CDR1 and CDR2 are SGHRS and YFSETQ. V was pared by 5 bases and J by 1 base, with 5 bases of the junction left unmatched. The CDR3 sequence is 16 residues long.

There are a few counts of this clone. This chain uses TRBV6-1 with TRBJ1-5, with a weak D call TRBD1 (5 bases). V lost 7 bases to trimming and J lost 0 bases, with 13 bases between them. Germline V CDR1 and CDR2: MNHNS, SASEGT. This CDR3 has 15 residues. Here the CDR3 DNA reads TGTGCCAGCACCCCGGGGACCTATAGCAATCAGCCCCAGCATTTT. As protein: CASTPGTYSNQPQHF.

The chain recombines TRBV19 with TRBJ2-1; 9 bases match TRBD2. V dropped 5 bases and J dropped 2; count of bases not matched to a gene: 7. Germline V lookup: CDR1 LNHDA, CDR2 SQIVND (reference sequence). CDR3 length: 16 residues. The DNA for the CDR3 is TGTGCCAGTAGTTGGATTAGCGGGGGAGCCTACAATGAGCAGTTCTTC. It yields the protein CASSWISGGAYNEQFF.

The CDR3 nucleotides are TGCAGCGCATCCGAGGGGTGGTACACTGAAGCTTTCTTT. Protein sequence: CSASEGWYTEAFF. This chain joins TRBV29-1 and TRBJ1-1; D is possibly TRBD1 (5 bases). Trimming stripped 7 bases from V and 3 bases from J, with 15 bases between. The CDR3 extends over 13 amino acids. Per germline, CDR1 SQVTM and CDR2 ANQGSEA.

The V and J genes are TRBV6-1 and TRBJ2-7; 7 bases are a match to TRBD2. The CDR3 runs to 14 residues. J was trimmed by 2 bases and V by 7 bases; bases with no gene match: 8. From germline, CDR1 is MNHNS and CDR2 SASEGT. The CDR3 spells CASTSGGYTYEQYF. The CDR3, as DNA: TGTGCCAGCACCTCGGGGGGTTACACCTACGAGCAGTACTTC.

The J gene is TRBJ2-7, the V gene TRBV28, with 8 bases matching TRBD1. This CDR3 has 15 residues. The germline V gene has CDR1 MDHEN and CDR2 SYDVKM. Trimming at V came to 2 bases and at J to 1 base, leaving 4 bases not matched to a gene. CDR3 region: CASSLGTGFSYEQYF. The CDR3 bases are TGTGCCAGCAGTTTAGGGACAGGATTTTCCTACGAGCAGTACTTC.

The chain joins TRBV30 to TRBJ1-5; no clear D. This CDR3 has 12 residues. Germline lookup yields CDR1 GTSNPN and CDR2 SVGIG (reference sequence). V lost 5 bases, J lost 0 bases, and 5 bases lay in between. The CDR3 sequence: CAWDDSNQPQHF. In DNA, the CDR3 is TGTGCCTGGGACGATAGCAATCAGCCCCAGCATTTT.

V is TRBV6-5 and J is TRBJ2-3; the D call may be TRBD1 or TRBD2 (6 bases each). This CDR3 is built from 14 residues. The ends were cut back, 5 bases at V and 6 bases at J, with 15 bases in the middle. The germline gives CDR1 MNHEY, CDR2 SVGAGI. CDR3 sequence (DNA): TGTGCCAGCAGTAGACAGGCGGAGGGGGATACGCAGTATTTT. Translation: CASSRQAEGDTQYF.

DNA of the CDR3: TGTGCCAGCAGCGGGGACACCTACACAGATACGCAGTATTTT. Translation: CASSGDTYTDTQYF. V is TRBV9 and J is TRBJ2-3, with a possible D match to TRBD1 (6 bases). The CDR3 totals 14 residues. With 3 bases removed from V and 2 bases from J, the gap between germline ends came to 10 bases. From germline, CDR1 is SGDLS and CDR2 YYNGEE.

The V call is TRBV18, the J call TRBJ2-7; 8 bases match TRBD2. The V gene's germline CDR1 is KGHSH and CDR2 LQKENI. CDR3 length: 15 residues. After removal of 2 bases from V and 5 bases from J, the junction contained 8 bases not matched to a gene. The CDR3 region has the DNA TGTGCCAGCTCACCATACAGCGGGAGTGTGGACGAGCAGTACTTC. Translating gives CASSPYSGSVDEQYF.

The chain employs TRBV5-4 and TRBJ1-3; 9 nucleotides match TRBD1. The germline V gene has CDR1 SGHNT and CDR2 YYREEE (reference sequence). This CDR3 comprises 18 residues. J gave up 2 bases and V 3 bases, and 12 bases lay outside the gene matches. CDR3 sequence reads: CASSSSPKTGGTGNTIYF. As DNA, the CDR3 is TGTGCCAGCAGCTCGTCACCGAAGACAGGGGGGACTGGAAACACCATATATTTT.

This chain links TRBV7-2 with TRBJ2-3; 7 bases map to TRBD2. V dropped 5 bases and J dropped 4; count of bases not matched to a gene: 9. CDR1 is SGHTA, CDR2 FQGNSA, per germline. CDR3 length: 15 residues. CDR3 in DNA: TGTGCCAGCAGCATAAGCGGGGAGTATGCAGATACGCAGTATTTT. Its translation is CASSISGEYADTQYF.